A selection of T cell receptor beta chains follows, all from one sample in a study of T cell repertoires in cytomegalovirus infection. TCRdb recomputed calls from the reads with MiXCR, one row per CDR3 protein. The sample lists about 770,000 distinct CDR3 sequences, 25% to 30% seen once, with around 13% in the top ten. Their cognate antigens are unknown. The specimen comprised cultured CD8+ T cells from PBMCs, sampled from culture after CMV antigen stimulation. These receptor sequences come from a human donor in good health (CMV status not recorded). Some clones in this sample may be carry-over from other donors' samples. The CDR3 runs from the conserved cysteine through the conserved F or W. Clone size is stated in some rows and not others, as once, few, many or a class when expanded.

clone_size: -; j_call: TRBJ2-1; v_call: TRBV5-4; cdr3_aa: CASSFGDIEQFF
clone_size: few; j_call: TRBJ1-2; v_call: TRBV27; cdr3_aa: CASSPSLHANYGYTF
clone_size: -; j_call: TRBJ1-4; v_call: TRBV27; cdr3_aa: CASSLKREGKLFF
clone_size: -; j_call: TRBJ1-2; v_call: TRBV7-8; cdr3_aa: CASVTAGGYGYTF
clone_size: few; j_call: TRBJ2-6; v_call: TRBV12-3/TRBV12-4; cdr3_aa: CASSLMGGRVATGANVLTF
clone_size: few; j_call: TRBJ2-3; v_call: TRBV10-3; cdr3_aa: CAISEPGTGPEDTQYF
clone_size: few; j_call: TRBJ1-1; v_call: TRBV19; cdr3_aa: CASSMSTNTEAFF
clone_size: -; j_call: TRBJ1-1; v_call: TRBV5-4; cdr3_aa: CASSFGGHAFF
clone_size: -; j_call: TRBJ1-2; v_call: TRBV12-3/TRBV12-4; cdr3_aa: CASRLSHQQGVSGYTF
clone_size: few; j_call: TRBJ2-1; v_call: TRBV20-1; cdr3_aa: CSARDKGVREGVYNEQFF
clone_size: -; j_call: TRBJ1-5; v_call: TRBV27; cdr3_aa: CASRPPGQGSSHQPQHF
clone_size: -; j_call: TRBJ1-2; v_call: TRBV19; cdr3_aa: CASSRDRDGYTF
clone_size: -; j_call: TRBJ2-1; v_call: TRBV4-2; cdr3_aa: CASSQSGTSGGYNEQFF
clone_size: few; j_call: TRBJ1-6; v_call: TRBV28; cdr3_aa: CASSLPQGAFSPLHF
clone_size: -; j_call: TRBJ2-6; v_call: TRBV24-1; cdr3_aa: CATSDRQGLLGANVLTF
clone_size: -; j_call: TRBJ2-5; v_call: TRBV7-9; cdr3_aa: CASSLDDQETQYF
clone_size: -; j_call: TRBJ2-6; v_call: TRBV11-2; cdr3_aa: CASMPGAGANVLTF
clone_size: -; j_call: TRBJ2-5; v_call: TRBV27; cdr3_aa: CASSLSSWETQYF
clone_size: -; j_call: TRBJ1-1; v_call: TRBV19; cdr3_aa: CASRSGKKTEAFF
clone_size: few; j_call: TRBJ1-2; v_call: TRBV6-6; cdr3_aa: CASGGDYGYTF
clone_size: -; j_call: TRBJ1-2; v_call: TRBV27; cdr3_aa: CASRRASGGYTF
clone_size: -; j_call: TRBJ1-1; v_call: TRBV7-9; cdr3_aa: CASKGGGAEAFF
clone_size: -; j_call: TRBJ2-7; v_call: TRBV18; cdr3_aa: CASSPQYSGQTSYEQYF
clone_size: -; j_call: TRBJ2-3; v_call: TRBV12-3/TRBV12-4; cdr3_aa: CASRPTGEEDTQYF
clone_size: few; j_call: TRBJ2-1; v_call: TRBV29-1; cdr3_aa: CSVYLLGAPYNEQFF
clone_size: few; j_call: TRBJ2-1; v_call: TRBV7-8; cdr3_aa: CASSLVLEDTSGGVHEQFF
clone_size: -; j_call: TRBJ2-1; v_call: TRBV5-5; cdr3_aa: CASSLATSGGYEQFF
clone_size: -; j_call: TRBJ1-4; v_call: TRBV28; cdr3_aa: CASSLFGRGGSVGEKLFF
clone_size: -; j_call: TRBJ1-3; v_call: TRBV7-6; cdr3_aa: CASSLFQGAFGNTIYF
clone_size: few; j_call: TRBJ2-7; v_call: TRBV19; cdr3_aa: CASTGLVSGGEQYF
clone_size: -; j_call: TRBJ2-2; v_call: TRBV2; cdr3_aa: CASVGNTGELFF
clone_size: -; j_call: TRBJ2-3; v_call: TRBV9; cdr3_aa: CASSAGRGRQGPSDTQYF
clone_size: -; j_call: TRBJ2-6; v_call: TRBV12-5; cdr3_aa: CASGLTTRGQDISGANVLTF
clone_size: few; j_call: TRBJ2-1; v_call: TRBV27; cdr3_aa: CASSLAGALDYNEQFF
clone_size: -; j_call: TRBJ2-1; v_call: TRBV12-3/TRBV12-4; cdr3_aa: CASGTSGANNEQFF